The 4 T cell receptor beta chains given below trace back to one sample, sequenced in a study of spatial heterogeneity in lung cancer. Regarding time point: blood at routine non-recurrence follow-up after resection. TCRdb re-called the 5' RACE reads through MiXCR, storing one row per CDR3 protein. The sample yields roughly 10,000 distinct CDR3 sequences, around 23% seen once. Material: PBMCs, obtained at follow-up. These receptors were taken from a female donor with early-stage non-small cell lung cancer.

This clonotype was counted between two and nine times. The chain is built from TRBV6-6 and TRBJ2-6; TRBD1 or TRBD2 may be the D gene (5 bases each). The V gene lost 9 bases and the J gene lost 2 bases, with 11 bases spanning the gap. This CDR3 spans 14 amino acids. In germline, CDR1 is MNHNY, CDR2 SVGAGI (reference sequence). CDR3 region: CASGRGAGANVLTF. DNA for the CDR3: TGTGCCAGTGGGAGAGGGGCTGGGGCCAACGTCCTGACTTTC.

This clonotype has only a few counts. The V gene is TRBV2, the J gene TRBJ2-1, with D uncertain. The CDR3 spans 12 residues. Germline V gives CDR1 SNHLY, CDR2 FYNNEI. Trimming cost V 6 bases and J 0 bases, with 3 bases left between them. This CDR3 reads CASSPSYNEQFF. The CDR3 nucleotides are TGTGCCAGCAGCCCCTCCTACAATGAGCAGTTCTTC.

V and J are TRBV2 and TRBJ2-1; 9 nucleotides line up with TRBD1. With V trimmed by 6 bases and J by 1 base, 4 bases remained unmatched. This CDR3 is built from 15 residues. CDR1 SNHLY and CDR2 FYNNEI come from the germline V gene. CDR3 DNA sequence: TGTGCCAGCAGCCCGACAGGGGGATCCTACAATGAGCAGTTCTTC. The encoded protein is CASSPTGGSYNEQFF.

The chain combines TRBV24-1 with TRBJ1-1; unclear D gene. Germline CDR1 and CDR2: KGHDR and SFDVKD. The CDR3 runs to 13 residues. V was pared by 9 bases and J by 0 bases, with 10 bases between. The CDR3 DNA follows: TGTGCCACCTGTGGAGACATGAACACTGAAGCTTTCTTT. This codes for CATCGDMNTEAFF.